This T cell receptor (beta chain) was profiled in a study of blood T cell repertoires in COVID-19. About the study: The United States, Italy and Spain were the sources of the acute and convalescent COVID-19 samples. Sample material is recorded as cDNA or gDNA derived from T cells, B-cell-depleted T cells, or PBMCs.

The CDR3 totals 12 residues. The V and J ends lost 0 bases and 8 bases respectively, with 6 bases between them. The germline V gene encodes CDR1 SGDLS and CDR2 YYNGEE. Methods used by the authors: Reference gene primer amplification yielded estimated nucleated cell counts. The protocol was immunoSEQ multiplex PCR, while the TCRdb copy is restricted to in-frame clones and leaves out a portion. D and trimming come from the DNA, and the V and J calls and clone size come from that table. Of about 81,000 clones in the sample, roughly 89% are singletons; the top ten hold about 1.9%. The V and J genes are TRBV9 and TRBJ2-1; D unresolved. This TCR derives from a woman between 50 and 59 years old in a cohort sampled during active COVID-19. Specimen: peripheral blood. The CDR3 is CASSVVGHEQFF. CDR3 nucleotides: TGTGCCAGCAGCGTAGTGGGCCATGAGCAGTTCTTC. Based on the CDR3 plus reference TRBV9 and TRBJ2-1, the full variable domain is DSGVTQTPKHLITATGQRVTLRCSPRSGDLSVYWYQQSLDQGLQFLIQYYNGEERAKGNILERFSAQQFPDLHSELNLSSLELGDSALYFCASSVVGHEQFFGPGTRLTVL.